This T cell receptor (beta chain) stems from a study of blood T cells in healthy people across ages. Study details: In model experiments, template switching was able to capture about one barcoded beta molecule for every two T cells that were present.

With a J-beta primer mix and a sample-barcoded 5' primer, a second PCR ran roughly 7 to 11 cycles. Using its own MiXCR run on the 5' RACE reads, TCRdb lists one record per CDR3 protein. This sample carries around 990,000 distinct CDR3 sequences, roughly 24% of them seen once, and the ten largest clones take about 0.72%. Looked up from germline, CDR1 is SEHNR and CDR2 is FQNEAQ (reference sequence). The CDR3 extends over 11 amino acids. The V and J ends lost 5 bases and 3 bases respectively, with 5 bases between them. This clonotype was recorded a few times. The conserved phenylalanine or tryptophan normally closing the CDR3 is absent here, so this likely arose from a read error. Another study also made use of these data, one on T cells of mothers and their children. That study reports: In the second PCR, M1S primer introduced barcodes and 2-4 random bases.

This clonotype originated in a girl under 10 years old in good health. The chain joins TRBV7-9 to TRBJ2-7, with D possibly TRBD2 on 5 matching bases. Sequencing was done on a sample of blood. CDR3: CASSRGYEQYL. The CDR3 DNA sequence: TGTGCCAGCAGCCGGGGCTACGAGCAGTACCTC.